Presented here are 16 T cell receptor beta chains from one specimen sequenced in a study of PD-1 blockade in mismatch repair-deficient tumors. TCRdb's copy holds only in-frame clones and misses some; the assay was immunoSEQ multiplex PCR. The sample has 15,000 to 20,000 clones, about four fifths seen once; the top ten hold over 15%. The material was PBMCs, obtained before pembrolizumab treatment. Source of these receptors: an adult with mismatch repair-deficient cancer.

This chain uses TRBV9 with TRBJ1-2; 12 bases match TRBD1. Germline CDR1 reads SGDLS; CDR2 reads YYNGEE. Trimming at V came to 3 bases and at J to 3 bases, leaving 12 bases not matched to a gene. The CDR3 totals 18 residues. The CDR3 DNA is TGTGCCAGCAGCGCCTCGTCCACCGGGACAGGGGGCCACTATGGCTACACCTTC. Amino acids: CASSASSTGTGGHYGYTF.

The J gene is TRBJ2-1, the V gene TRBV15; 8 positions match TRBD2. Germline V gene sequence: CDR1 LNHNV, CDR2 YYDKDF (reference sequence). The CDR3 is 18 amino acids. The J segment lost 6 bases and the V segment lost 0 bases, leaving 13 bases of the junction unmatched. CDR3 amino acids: CATSRDLGGGREGNEQFF. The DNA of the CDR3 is TGTGCCACCAGCAGAGATTTAGGCGGGGGCCGGGAGGGCAATGAGCAGTTCTTC.

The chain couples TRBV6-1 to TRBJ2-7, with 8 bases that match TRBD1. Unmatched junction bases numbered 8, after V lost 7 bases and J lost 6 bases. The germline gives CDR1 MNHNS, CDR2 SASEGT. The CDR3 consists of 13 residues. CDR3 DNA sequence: TGTGCCAGCACCCTGGACAGGGTGAGCGAGCAGTACTTC. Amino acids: CASTLDRVSEQYF.

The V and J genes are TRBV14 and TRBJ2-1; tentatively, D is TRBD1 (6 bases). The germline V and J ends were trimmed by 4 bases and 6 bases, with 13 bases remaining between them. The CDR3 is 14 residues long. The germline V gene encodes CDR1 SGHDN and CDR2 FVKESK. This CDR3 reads CASSPPGHTNEQFF. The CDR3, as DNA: TGTGCCAGCAGCCCCCCGGGACATACCAATGAGCAGTTCTTC. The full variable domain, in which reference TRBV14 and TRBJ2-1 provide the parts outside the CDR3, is EAGVTQFPSHSVIEKGQTVTLRCDPISGHDNLYWYRRVMGKEIKFLLHFVKESKQDESGMPNNRFLAERTGGTYSTLKVQPAELEDSGVYFCASSPPGHTNEQFFGPGTRLTVL.

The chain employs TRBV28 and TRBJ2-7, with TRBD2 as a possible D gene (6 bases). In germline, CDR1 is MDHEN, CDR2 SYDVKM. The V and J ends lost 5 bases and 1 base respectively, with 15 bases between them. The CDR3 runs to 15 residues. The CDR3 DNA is TGTGCCAGCAGTCCGCTGGGACTGCAATCCTACGAGCAGTACTTC. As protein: CASSPLGLQSYEQYF.

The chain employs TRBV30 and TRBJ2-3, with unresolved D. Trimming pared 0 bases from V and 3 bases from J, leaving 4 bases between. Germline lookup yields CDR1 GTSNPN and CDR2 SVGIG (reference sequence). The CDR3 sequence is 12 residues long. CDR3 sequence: CAWSVVTDTQYF. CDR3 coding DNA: TGTGCCTGGAGTGTGGTTACAGATACGCAGTATTTT.

CDR3: CASSTSGSETQYF. CDR3 in DNA: TGTGCCAGCAGCACTAGCGGGAGTGAGACCCAGTACTTC. This chain links TRBV7-3 with TRBJ2-5; 11 bases match TRBD2. The CDR3 extends over 13 amino acids. From germline, CDR1 is SGHTA and CDR2 FQGTGA. With V trimmed by 5 bases and J by 5 bases, 1 base remained unmatched.

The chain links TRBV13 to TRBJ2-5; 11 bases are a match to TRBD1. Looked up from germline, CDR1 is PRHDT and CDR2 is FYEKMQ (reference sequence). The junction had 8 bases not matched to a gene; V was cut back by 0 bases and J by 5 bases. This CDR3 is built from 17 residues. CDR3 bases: TGTGCCAGCAGCTTAGGCAGGACAGGGGGCAGGGGCGAGACCCAGTACTTC. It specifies CASSLGRTGGRGETQYF.

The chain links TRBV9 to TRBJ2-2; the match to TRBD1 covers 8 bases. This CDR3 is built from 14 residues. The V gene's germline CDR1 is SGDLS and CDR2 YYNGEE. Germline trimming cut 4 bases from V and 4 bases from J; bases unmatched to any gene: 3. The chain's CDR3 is CASSNGQGTGELFF. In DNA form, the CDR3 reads TGTGCCAGCAGCAACGGACAGGGCACCGGGGAGCTGTTTTTT.

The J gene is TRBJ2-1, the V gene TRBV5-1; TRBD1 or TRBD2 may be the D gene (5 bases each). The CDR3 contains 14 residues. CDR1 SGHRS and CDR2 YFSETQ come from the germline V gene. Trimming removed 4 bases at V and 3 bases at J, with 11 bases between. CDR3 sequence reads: CASSKGTGYNEQFF. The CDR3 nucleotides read TGCGCCAGCAGCAAGGGGACGGGCTACAATGAGCAGTTCTTC.

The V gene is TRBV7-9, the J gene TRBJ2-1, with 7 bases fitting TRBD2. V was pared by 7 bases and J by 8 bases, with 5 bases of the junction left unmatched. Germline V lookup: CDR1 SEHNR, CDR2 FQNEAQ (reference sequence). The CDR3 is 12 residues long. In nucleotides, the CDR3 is TGTGCCAGCACCTCCCGGGGGGATGAGCAGTTCTTC. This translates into CASTSRGDEQFF. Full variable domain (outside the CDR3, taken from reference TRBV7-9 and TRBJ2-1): DTGVSQNPRHKITKRGQNVTFRCDPISEHNRLYWYRQTLGQGPEFLTYFQNEAQLEKSRLLSDRFSAERPKGSFSTLEIQRTEQGDSAMYLCASTSRGDEQFFGPGTRLTVL.

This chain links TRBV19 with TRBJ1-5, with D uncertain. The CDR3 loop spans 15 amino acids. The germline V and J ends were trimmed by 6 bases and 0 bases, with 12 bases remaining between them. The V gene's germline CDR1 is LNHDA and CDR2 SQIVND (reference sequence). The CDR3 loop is CASRMTDYSNQPQHF. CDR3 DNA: TGTGCCAGTAGGATGACGGATTATAGCAATCAGCCCCAGCATTTT.

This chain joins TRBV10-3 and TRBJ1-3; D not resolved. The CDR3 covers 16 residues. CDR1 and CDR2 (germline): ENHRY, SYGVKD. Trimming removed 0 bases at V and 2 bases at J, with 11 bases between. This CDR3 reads CAISESPGRTGNTIYF. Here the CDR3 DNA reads TGTGCCATCAGTGAGTCACCGGGTCGGACTGGAAACACCATATATTTT.

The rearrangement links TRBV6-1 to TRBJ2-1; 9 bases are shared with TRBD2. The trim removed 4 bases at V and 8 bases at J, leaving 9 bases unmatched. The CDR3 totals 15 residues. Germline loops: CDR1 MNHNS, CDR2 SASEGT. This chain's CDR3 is CASSGLSGSADEQFF. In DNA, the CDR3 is TGTGCCAGCAGTGGCCTTAGCGGGAGCGCCGATGAGCAGTTCTTC.

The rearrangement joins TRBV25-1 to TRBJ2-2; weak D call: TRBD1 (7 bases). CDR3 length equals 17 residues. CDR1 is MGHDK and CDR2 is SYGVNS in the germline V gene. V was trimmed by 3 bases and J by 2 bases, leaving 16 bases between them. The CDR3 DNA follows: TGTGCCAGCAGTGATTTCCGCGGGGACAGTAACACCGGGGAGCTGTTTTTT. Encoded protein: CASSDFRGDSNTGELFF. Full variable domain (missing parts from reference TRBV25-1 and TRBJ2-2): EADIYQTPRYLVIGTGKKITLECSQTMGHDKMYWYQQDPGMELHLIHYSYGVNSTEKGDLSSESTVSRIRTEHFPLTLESARPSHTSQYLCASSDFRGDSNTGELFFGEGSRLTVL.

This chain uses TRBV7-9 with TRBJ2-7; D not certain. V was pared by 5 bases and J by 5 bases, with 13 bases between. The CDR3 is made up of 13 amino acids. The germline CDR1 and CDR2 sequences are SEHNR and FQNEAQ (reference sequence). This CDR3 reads CASSLGPVDEQYF. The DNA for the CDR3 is TGTGCCAGCAGCCTGGGTCCAGTAGACGAGCAGTACTTC.